This entry lists 32 T cell receptor beta chains sequenced from one sample in a study of T cells after yellow fever vaccination (dated by TCRdb to about 2019). Libraries were prepared through 5' RACE. Sequencer: Illumina NovaSeq 6000. TCRdb took the public reads, trimmed them with fastp at Q25, ran MiXCR for clone calling and kept in-frame beta chains. Rows with one shared CDR3 protein collapse into an entry with the most common genes and DNA. The sample has hundreds of thousands of distinct CDR3 sequences on record, more than 3% of them singletons. The ten largest make up about a quarter of the sample. The treatment or condition label corresponds to: live attenuated yellow fever vaccine strain. This specimen was PBMCs, taken on the day of the yellow fever booster vaccination. The receptors shown here come from a man aged 18 to 29 who received the YFV17D yellow fever vaccine.

The CDR3 DNA reads TGCAGTGCTAGCGGACAGGGGGAGCGCTACGAGCAGTACTTC. Translating it yields CSASGQGERYEQYF. This sequence joins TRBV20-1 and TRBJ2-7; 10 bases are a match to TRBD1. Germline CDR1 and CDR2: DFQATT and SNEGSKA (reference sequence). V gave up 3 bases and J gave up 3 bases; unmatched junction bases: 5. CDR3 length equals 14 residues.

CDR3 loop: CASSHTGTSSYNEQFF. The CDR3 coding sequence is TGCGCCAGCAGCCACACCGGGACTAGCTCCTACAATGAGCAGTTCTTC. The chain links TRBV4-1 to TRBJ2-1; 8 bases fit TRBD2. The V gene's germline CDR1 is MGHRA and CDR2 YSYEKL. CDR3 length: 16 amino acids. The J segment lost 0 bases and the V segment lost 3 bases, leaving 4 bases of the junction unmatched.

This clonotype has ten or more counts. V is TRBV10-3 and J is TRBJ1-1; no clear D. Trimming removed 8 bases at V and 6 bases at J, with 13 bases between. The CDR3 runs to 12 residues. Germline V gene lookup returns CDR1 ENHRY and CDR2 SYGVKD. The CDR3 sequence: CAIQTDGSEAFF. In nucleotides, the CDR3 is TGTGCCATCCAGACGGATGGGTCTGAAGCTTTCTTT.

The chain joins TRBV5-4 to TRBJ2-7; D unresolved. Looked up from germline, CDR1 is SGHNT and CDR2 is YYREEE (reference sequence). The CDR3 runs 11 residues. The V and J ends lost 7 bases and 5 bases respectively, with 10 bases between them. Written as DNA, the CDR3 is TGTGCCAGCGGGCCCTTTCACGAGCAGTACTTC. It is translated as CASGPFHEQYF. The variable domain in full, completed from reference TRBV5-4 and TRBJ2-7, reads ETGVTQSPTHLIKTRGQQVTLRCSSQSGHNTVSWYQQALGQGPQFIFQYYREEENGRGNFPPRFSGLQFPNYSSELNVNALELDDSALYLCASGPFHEQYFGPGTRLTVT.

V usage is TRBV20-1 and J usage is TRBJ2-3; weak D call: TRBD2 (6 bases). Germline V gives CDR1 DFQATT, CDR2 SNEGSKA (reference sequence). CDR3 length equals 17 residues. V was shortened by 0 bases and J by 3 bases, with 19 bases between the two germline ends. This CDR3 is CSARDFSRGAGTDTQYF. The CDR3 DNA reads as TGCAGTGCTAGAGATTTCTCGCGCGGGGCCGGAACAGATACGCAGTATTTT.

At least ten counts were recorded for this clonotype. The chain links TRBV20-1 to TRBJ1-1, with 7 bases fitting TRBD1. The germline V gene has CDR1 DFQATT and CDR2 SNEGSKA (reference sequence). This CDR3 is built from 14 residues. After removal of 2 bases from V and 1 base from J, the junction contained 4 bases not matched to a gene. Written as DNA, the CDR3 is TGCAGTGCTAGAAAACCAGGGGGGAACACTGAAGCTTTCTTT. Translation: CSARKPGGNTEAFF.

The rearrangement uses TRBV2 and TRBJ2-7; D may be TRBD1 (6 bases). CDR3 length: 15 residues. The V and J ends lost 2 bases and 1 base respectively, with 12 bases between them. Germline V gene lookup returns CDR1 SNHLY and CDR2 FYNNEI. DNA for the CDR3: TGTGCCAGCAGTGAATCAGGGGCCCAGTCCTACGAGCAGTACTTC. Protein: CASSESGAQSYEQYF.

This chain links TRBV20-1 with TRBJ2-3; 9 bases match TRBD2. V was pared by 6 bases and J by 2 bases, with 12 bases of the junction left unmatched. CDR1 and CDR2 from the germline V gene are DFQATT and SNEGSKA (reference sequence). The CDR3 is 16 residues long. CDR3 in amino acids: CSAMRISGGLTDTQYF. The CDR3 nucleotides are TGCAGTGCCATGAGAATTAGCGGGGGACTCACAGATACGCAGTATTTT.

This clonotype was counted between two and nine times. V and J are TRBV7-9 and TRBJ1-5, with TRBD1 matching 11 bases. V dropped 5 bases and J dropped 9; count of bases not matched to a gene: 9. This CDR3 spans 15 amino acids. Germline V gene data show CDR1 as SEHNR and CDR2 as FQNEAQ (reference sequence). The CDR3 sequence is CASSPLGTGGRPQHF. The CDR3, as DNA: TGTGCCAGCAGCCCTCTAGGGACAGGGGGAAGGCCCCAGCATTTT. The full variable domain, with the rest looked up from reference TRBV7-9 and TRBJ1-5, is DTGVSQNPRHKITKRGQNVTFRCDPISEHNRLYWYRQTLGQGPEFLTYFQNEAQLEKSRLLSDRFSAERPKGSFSTLEIQRTEQGDSAMYLCASSPLGTGGRPQHFGDGTRLSIL.

This clonotype has just a few counts. The chain recombines TRBV6-5 with TRBJ1-2; TRBD1 aligns across 7 bases. In germline, CDR1 is MNHEY, CDR2 SVGAGI. V gave up 6 bases and J gave up 2 bases; unmatched junction bases: 6. There are 14 residues in the CDR3. CDR3 amino acids: CASRRDSLNYGYTF. CDR3 DNA: TGTGCCAGCAGGAGGGACAGCCTAAACTATGGCTACACCTTC.

This clonotype turned up a few times. Being one base from a much bigger clone, this may be a read error. This chain connects TRBV5-5 to TRBJ1-1, with 7 positions matching TRBD1. The CDR3 has 14 amino acids. V lost 3 bases, J lost 1 base, and 3 bases stayed unmatched. Germline V CDR1 and CDR2: SGHKS, YYEKEE (reference sequence). CDR3 amino acids: CASSWGQQNTEAFF. The DNA for the CDR3 is TGTGCCAGCAGCTGGGGACAGCAGAACACTGAAGCTTTCTTT.

V gene TRBV3-1 combines with J gene TRBJ2-1; 7 bases map to TRBD2. The J segment lost 8 bases and the V segment lost 1 base, leaving 5 bases of the junction unmatched. The V gene's germline CDR1 is LGHDT and CDR2 YNNKEL (reference sequence). This CDR3 is 14 amino acids long. CDR3 region: CASSQGLGRDEQFF. The CDR3 DNA reads TGTGCCAGCAGCCAAGGATTAGGGAGGGATGAGCAGTTCTTC.

V usage is TRBV27 and J usage is TRBJ1-1; no reliable D call. CDR3 length: 12 amino acids. Germline lookup yields CDR1 MNHEY and CDR2 SMNVEV (reference sequence). V lost 2 bases and J 4 bases, leaving 5 bases between the germline ends. The DNA of the CDR3 is TGTGCCAGCAGTTTAAAGGGCACTGAAGCTTTCTTT. Protein sequence: CASSLKGTEAFF.

The chain carries TRBV5-4 and TRBJ1-2; weak D call: TRBD1 (6 bases). This CDR3 has 15 residues. V was shortened by 0 bases and J by 4 bases, with 13 bases between the two germline ends. The germline CDR1 and CDR2 sequences are SGHNT and YYREEE (reference sequence). The chain's CDR3 is CASSLAPGDRYGYTF. The DNA of the CDR3 is TGTGCCAGCAGCTTGGCCCCAGGGGACCGCTATGGCTACACCTTC.

This clonotype was found many times. The chain is built from TRBV19 and TRBJ2-5; TRBD1 agrees at 7 bases. Germline assignment: CDR1 LNHDA and CDR2 SQIVND (reference sequence). V lost 7 bases to trimming and J lost 4 bases; unmatched junction nucleotides: 6. This CDR3 is 13 amino acids long. Here the CDR3 reads CASTYRGSETQYF. The DNA for the CDR3 is TGTGCCAGTACCTACAGGGGTTCAGAGACCCAGTACTTC.

This clonotype has a count of ten or more. The genes are TRBV4-1 and TRBJ2-6, with 10 bases that match TRBD1. The CDR3 runs to 18 residues. The junction had 4 bases not matched to a gene; V was cut back by 1 base and J by 1 base. CDR1 and CDR2 (germline): MGHRA, YSYEKL. The CDR3 sequence is CASSQGRQGASGANVLTF. The DNA of the CDR3 is TGCGCCAGCAGCCAAGGGAGACAGGGGGCATCTGGGGCCAACGTCCTGACTTTC.

This clonotype showed up many times. CDR3 sequence: CSAGRQGASYEQYF. The CDR3 DNA follows: TGCAGTGCTGGAAGACAGGGAGCGTCCTACGAGCAGTACTTC. This sequence joins TRBV20-1 and TRBJ2-7; 7 positions agree with TRBD1. Germline CDR1 is DFQATT and CDR2 is SNEGSKA (reference sequence). This CDR3 is 14 amino acids long. The ends lost 5 bases at V and 1 base at J; junction bases unmatched: 8.

The table lists this clonotype with many counts. J is TRBJ1-5 and V is TRBV20-1; D is unresolved. Germline values: CDR1 DFQATT, CDR2 SNEGSKA (reference sequence). The CDR3 extends over 13 amino acids. V was pared by 3 bases and J by 1 base, with 7 bases between. CDR3 loop: CSASEDSNQPQHF. The CDR3 DNA follows: TGCAGTGCTAGCGAGGACAGCAATCAGCCCCAGCATTTT.

This clonotype occurred many times. The rearrangement joins TRBV20-1 to TRBJ1-6, with a tentative D call TRBD1 (5 bases). V lost 1 base to trimming and J lost 8 bases, with 12 bases between them. The CDR3 contains 14 residues. The germline gives CDR1 DFQATT, CDR2 SNEGSKA (reference sequence). The CDR3 spells CSARGQAGHSPLHF. The CDR3, as DNA: TGCAGTGCTAGAGGGCAGGCGGGACATTCACCCCTCCACTTT.

This clonotype occurred many times. The chain recombines TRBV5-1 with TRBJ2-7; a weak D match, TRBD2 (5 bases). Germline V gene sequence: CDR1 SGHRS, CDR2 YFSETQ. Trimming removed 0 bases at V and 0 bases at J, with 13 bases between. The CDR3 spans 16 residues. This CDR3 is CASSLGPGEFSYEQYF. DNA of the CDR3: TGCGCCAGCAGCTTGGGCCCCGGGGAATTCTCCTACGAGCAGTACTTC.

This chain links TRBV7-9 with TRBJ2-3; no clear D gene. The CDR3 is 11 amino acids. From germline, CDR1 is SEHNR and CDR2 FQNEAQ (reference sequence). The V and J ends lost 7 bases and 1 base respectively, with 3 bases between them. CDR3 in amino acids: CASTGTDTQYF. The CDR3 coding sequence is TGTGCCAGCACCGGCACAGATACGCAGTATTTT.

This clonotype was counted a few times. The chain couples TRBV7-3 to TRBJ2-6, with unresolved D. The CDR3 totals 13 residues. The germline V gene has CDR1 SGHTA and CDR2 FQGTGA. The ends were cut back, 6 bases at V and 2 bases at J, with 5 bases in the middle. Here the CDR3 reads CASRKAGANVLTF. CDR3 DNA sequence: TGTGCCAGCAGAAAAGCTGGGGCCAACGTCCTGACTTTC.

This clonotype was detected many times. This chain joins TRBV7-3 and TRBJ1-2; 7 bases are shared with TRBD1. Germline V gene data show CDR1 as SGHTA and CDR2 as FQGTGA. The CDR3 has 13 residues. V shed 5 bases, J shed 5 bases, and the junction held 5 bases outside the gene matches. In DNA form, the CDR3 reads TGTGCCAGCAGCCCTGACAGGGAATATGGCTACACCTTC. It is translated as CASSPDREYGYTF.

This clonotype occurred a few times. Here the CDR3 reads CASSLVSASGNTIYF. The CDR3 DNA reads as TGTGCCAGCAGCTTAGTGTCCGCTTCTGGAAACACCATATATTTT. This sequence joins TRBV7-9 and TRBJ1-3, with D hard to call. Per the germline V gene, CDR1 is SEHNR and CDR2 is FQNEAQ (reference sequence). This CDR3 has 15 residues. Between the trimmed V and J ends, which lost 1 base and 1 base, there was a span of 8 bases.

This clonotype was seen only a few times. The chain joins TRBV5-1 to TRBJ1-1; possible D gene TRBD1, 5 bases. The germline V gene encodes CDR1 SGHRS and CDR2 YFSETQ. CDR3 length: 13 amino acids. V was cut by 4 bases and J by 5 bases, with 12 bases left in between. The CDR3, as DNA: TGCGCCAGCAGCCTATTCGACAGTACTGAAGCTTTCTTT. This codes for CASSLFDSTEAFF.

This clonotype was detected many times. The chain uses TRBV7-2 and TRBJ2-7, with D possibly being TRBD1 (6 bases). The CDR3 loop spans 16 amino acids. Germline values: CDR1 SGHTA, CDR2 FQGNSA. V gave up 2 bases and J gave up 7 bases, with 21 bases separating them. For the CDR3, the DNA is TGTGCCAGCAGCTTACAACAGGGCTCCCCGCTCCGGGAGCAGTACTTC. Translating it yields CASSLQQGSPLREQYF.

This clonotype has a count of ten or more. A junction boundary mismatches the germline segment, possibly from a read error. The chain uses TRBV5-1 and TRBJ2-5, with D tentatively TRBD1 (8 bases). Looked up from germline, CDR1 is SGHRS and CDR2 is YFSETQ. The CDR3 covers 12 residues. The CDR3 sequence is CASSGTGETQYF. CDR3 DNA sequence: TGTGCCAGCAGCGGGACAGGAGAGACCCAGTACTTC.

This clonotype was detected many times. The rearrangement links TRBV15 to TRBJ2-2; a possible D gene is TRBD2 (7 bases). This CDR3 is 15 amino acids long. CDR1 is LNHNV and CDR2 is YYDKDF in the germline V gene (reference sequence). Between the trimmed V and J ends, which lost 2 bases and 2 bases, there was a span of 9 bases. This CDR3 is CATSRSGTNTGELFF. The CDR3 nucleotides read TGTGCCACCAGCAGAAGCGGGACAAACACCGGGGAGCTGTTTTTT.

There are many counts of this clonotype. The chain couples TRBV12-3 or TRBV12-4 to TRBJ1-3, with D hard to call. V was clipped by 5 bases and J by 0 bases, with 14 bases between them. The CDR3 loop spans 16 amino acids. CDR3 nucleotide sequence: TGTGCCAGCAGTCCGGCCCGGTCGGGCTCTGGAAACACCATATATTTT. Translating gives CASSPARSGSGNTIYF.

This clonotype was recorded many times. The chain employs TRBV5-1 and TRBJ2-5; D perhaps matches TRBD2 (7 bases). V lost 6 bases and J 6 bases, leaving 15 bases between the germline ends. Germline loops: CDR1 SGHRS, CDR2 YFSETQ. The CDR3 consists of 13 residues. The CDR3 DNA is TGCGCCAGCACCCGGACGGGGGGCCAGACCCAGTACTTC. It yields the protein CASTRTGGQTQYF.

This clonotype has at least ten counts. The chain has TRBV4-1 and TRBJ2-5, with D possibly matching TRBD1 (5 bases). Trimming removed 1 base from V and 4 bases from J, with 10 bases in between. CDR3 length equals 14 residues. Per germline, CDR1 MGHRA and CDR2 YSYEKL. The CDR3 DNA reads as TGCGCCAGCAGCCAAGTTGGTGGGGCAGAGACCCAGTACTTC. This encodes CASSQVGGAETQYF.

This clonotype has at least ten counts. CDR3 nucleotide sequence: TGTGCCAGCAGACGGACAGCGGGGATAGGCGAGCAGTACTTC. Translating gives CASRRTAGIGEQYF. This rearrangement joins TRBV2 to TRBJ2-7; D is possibly TRBD2 (7 bases). Deletions cut 6 bases from V and 6 bases from J, with 18 bases between. Per germline, CDR1 SNHLY and CDR2 FYNNEI. The CDR3 sequence is 14 residues long.